These 15 T cell receptor beta chains originate from one sample sequenced in a study of T cell clonality in common variable immunodeficiency. Study results and caveats: Reportedly, TCR beta sequences from common variable immunodeficiency showed fewer deletions and N-nucleotide insertions.

These TCRs are of unknown antigen specificity. The data were produced by immunoSEQ multiplex PCR, yet TCRdb's version contains in-frame clones alone and is incomplete. This repertoire lists over 30,000 clones without singletons; around 28% sits in the top ten. The sample consisted of peripheral blood mononuclear cells. The receptors here all came from a human donor with common variable immunodeficiency.

Ten or more counts support this clone. The read stops 3 residues short of the end of the CDR3; the missing end is completed from the germline J gene. The chain recombines TRBV19 with TRBJ2-7, with 8 positions matching TRBD1. The germline V gene has CDR1 LNHDA and CDR2 SQIVND (reference sequence). V lost 5 bases, J lost 5 bases, and 5 bases stayed unmatched. The CDR3 is 13 residues long. The sequenced CDR3 bases are TGTGCCAGTAGTCTGACAGGGGAAGACGAG. It encodes CASSLTGEDE. The whole CDR3 reads CASSLTGEDEQYF.

This clone was detected many times. The read stops 3 residues short of the end of the CDR3; the missing end is completed from the germline J gene. This chain joins TRBV18 and TRBJ1-1, with TRBD1 matching over 8 bases. Germline V gene sequence: CDR1 KGHSH, CDR2 LQKENI. This CDR3 region has 14 residues. The CDR3 bases that were read are TGTGCCAGCTCAGCGGATAGAGGGGACAGGCGA. It specifies CASSADRGDRR. The CDR3 as a whole reads CASSADRGDRRAFF.

This clone was seen repeatedly, ten times or more. The CDR3 extends 3 residues past the end of the read, so its final part is completed from the germline J gene. This rearrangement joins TRBV20-1 to TRBJ2-5; D gene unclear. The CDR3 length is 9 residues. Germline assignment: CDR1 DFQATT and CDR2 SNEGSKA (reference sequence). V lost 8 bases to trimming and J lost 5 bases, with 6 bases between them. CDR3 region: CSPFETQYF. CDR3 bases read: TGCAGTCCGTTTGAGACC.

Many counts were recorded for this clone. The read ends 3 residues shy of where the CDR3 ends; the end is completed using the germline J gene. The gene calls are TRBV5-4 and TRBJ1-1, with D possibly TRBD1 on 5 matching bases. From germline, CDR1 is SGHNT and CDR2 YYREEE (reference sequence). The CDR3 covers 13 residues. The CDR3 loop reads CASSLDLGQEAFF. Incomplete CDR3 DNA: TGTGCCAGCAGCTTGGATTTGGGGCAGGAA.

This clone was seen more than once but under ten times. The CDR3 end lies 3 residues beyond the end of the read and is filled in from the germline J gene. The chain carries TRBV7-8 and TRBJ2-5; unclear D gene. Per the germline V gene, CDR1 is SGHVS and CDR2 is FQNEAQ. Trimming cost V 1 base and J 7 bases, with 16 bases left between them. The CDR3 contains 15 residues. The CDR3: CASSLEIVYSGTQYF. The covered CDR3 bases are TGTGCCAGCAGCTTAGAGATTGTTTATTCGGGGACC.

The sample holds many counts of this clone. The read falls 3 residues short of the CDR3 end, and the missing part is taken from the germline J gene. The genes are TRBV7-2 and TRBJ2-7, with 10 bases fitting TRBD2. The germline gives CDR1 SGHTA, CDR2 FQGNSA. V shed 4 bases, J shed 6 bases, and the junction held 9 bases outside the gene matches. The CDR3 extends over 15 amino acids. The part of the CDR3 DNA that was read is TGTGCCAGCAGCTGGAGCGGGAGGGCTTCTTCCGAG. Translated: CASSWSGRASSE. The whole CDR3 reads CASSWSGRASSEQYF.

This clone occurred many times. The DNA read from the CDR3 is TGTGCCAGCAGTTACCGTGGGACAGGTCTTTCTTCACCC. This codes for CASSYRGTGLSSP. The complete CDR3 sequence is CASSYRGTGLSSPLHF. The V gene is TRBV6-2 or TRBV6-3, the J gene TRBJ1-6; 8 nucleotides align to TRBD1. The read ends 3 residues early relative to the CDR3; the germline J gene fills the gap. V lost 2 bases and J lost 9; bases outside the gene matches: 9. CDR1 is MNHEY, CDR2 SVGEGT, per germline. The CDR3 has 16 amino acids.

This clone was observed a handful of times. The CDR3 end is not reached by the read, which stops 3 residues before it; the germline J gene fills it in. The chain has TRBV2 and TRBJ1-2; D is undetermined. This CDR3 has 13 residues. V was clipped by 0 bases and J by 1 base, with 3 bases between them. Per germline, CDR1 SNHLY and CDR2 FYNNEI. CDR3 DNA, as far as it was read: TGTGCCAGCAGTGAAGCCAGTAACTATGGC. Its protein product is CASSEASNYG. Given in full, the CDR3 is CASSEASNYGYTF. Drawing the rest from reference TRBV2 and TRBJ1-2, the complete variable domain is EPEVTQTPSHQVTQMGQEVILRCVPISNHLYFYWYRQILGQKVEFLVSFYNNEISEKSEIFDDQFSVERPDGSNFTLKIRSTKLEDSAMYFCASSEASNYGYTFGSGTRLTVV.

About this clone itself: The read falls 3 residues short of the CDR3 end, and the missing part is taken from the germline J gene. V and J are TRBV30 and TRBJ2-1, with 10 positions matching TRBD2. The CDR3 is 15 residues long. Trimming cost V 4 bases and J 3 bases; bases outside gene matches: 6. From germline, CDR1 is GTSNPN and CDR2 SVGIG (reference sequence). Incomplete CDR3 DNA: TGTGCCTGGATACGGTCTAGCGGGGGCTACAATGAG. Its translation is CAWIRSSGGYNE. The CDR3 reads in full as CAWIRSSGGYNEQFF.

As for this clone: The DNA ends 3 residues before the CDR3 does, and the rest of the CDR3 is filled in from the germline J gene. This chain uses TRBV18 with TRBJ2-7, with D tentatively TRBD1 (5 bases). CDR3 size: 15 residues. Germline CDR1 reads KGHSH; CDR2 reads LQKENI. The V and J ends lost 3 bases and 3 bases respectively, with 15 bases between them. CDR3 DNA, as far as it was read: TGTGCCAGCTCACCCCCATCGACAGTGAACTACGAG. The encoded protein is CASSPPSTVNYE. The complete CDR3 reads CASSPPSTVNYEQYF.

At least ten counts were recorded for this clone. The read falls 3 residues short of the CDR3 end, and the missing part is taken from the germline J gene. This chain links TRBV7-8 with TRBJ2-3; the match to TRBD2 covers 10 bases. The ends lost 5 bases at V and 1 base at J; junction bases unmatched: 9. Germline V lookup: CDR1 SGHVS, CDR2 FQNEAQ. This CDR3 is built from 17 residues. Incomplete CDR3 DNA: TGTGCCAGCAGCCTCACGGAGACTAGCGGGCGCACAGATACG. Amino acid sequence: CASSLTETSGRTDT. The entire CDR3 sequence reads CASSLTETSGRTDTQYF.

In its sample, this clone was seen many times. Read sequence stops 3 residues before the CDR3 end, and the germline J gene provides the missing end. The chain uses TRBV29-1 and TRBJ2-5; TRBD2 might be the D (6 bases). This CDR3 contains 14 residues. V lost 2 bases and J lost 4, with 14 bases in between. Per germline, CDR1 SQVTM and CDR2 ANQGSEA. The CDR3 bases that were read are TGCAGCGTTGAACCCGGGACTCTCCGAGAGACC. Its protein is CSVEPGTLRET. The entire CDR3 protein is CSVEPGTLRETQYF.

In regard to this clone: The CDR3 end falls 3 residues outside the read, so it is completed with the germline J gene. The rearrangement links TRBV30 to TRBJ2-3, with D unresolved. V was cut by 5 bases and J by 5 bases, with 20 bases left in between. Per the germline V gene, CDR1 is GTSNPN and CDR2 is SVGIG (reference sequence). The CDR3 runs to 15 residues. CDR3 sequence reads: CAWDGGVSHLDTQYF. The covered CDR3 bases are TGTGCCTGGGACGGCGGAGTGTCTCATCTAGATACG. Supplemented by reference TRBV30 and TRBJ2-3, the full variable domain reads SQTIHQWPATLVQPVGSPLSLECTVEGTSNPNLYWYRQAAGRGLQLLFYSVGIGQISSEVPQNLSASRPQDRQFILSSKKLLLSDSGFYLCAWDGGVSHLDTQYFGPGTRLTVL.

There are many counts of this clone. Coverage ceases 3 residues before the CDR3 finishes, and the germline J gene fills in the end. The rearrangement joins TRBV19 to TRBJ1-1; TRBD1 agrees at 11 bases. CDR3 length: 15 residues. The J segment lost 5 bases and the V segment lost 5 bases, leaving 7 bases of the junction unmatched. Germline-derived CDR1 and CDR2 are LNHDA and SQIVND (reference sequence). The sequenced CDR3 bases are TGTGCCAGTAGTTCCCGGACAGGGGGCGAAACTGAA. Its protein product is CASSSRTGGETE. The entire CDR3 protein reads CASSSRTGGETEAFF.

This clone came up a few times. Read coverage stops 3 residues before the CDR3 terminus; the germline J gene supplies the remainder. This rearrangement joins TRBV6-1 to TRBJ1-2, with D tentatively TRBD1 (6 bases). The CDR3 is 14 residues long. CDR1 is MNHNS and CDR2 is SASEGT in the germline V gene. The CDR3 spells CASSEARGQAGYTF. Partial CDR3 DNA: TGTGCCAGCAGTGAAGCGCGGGGGCAAGCGGGC.